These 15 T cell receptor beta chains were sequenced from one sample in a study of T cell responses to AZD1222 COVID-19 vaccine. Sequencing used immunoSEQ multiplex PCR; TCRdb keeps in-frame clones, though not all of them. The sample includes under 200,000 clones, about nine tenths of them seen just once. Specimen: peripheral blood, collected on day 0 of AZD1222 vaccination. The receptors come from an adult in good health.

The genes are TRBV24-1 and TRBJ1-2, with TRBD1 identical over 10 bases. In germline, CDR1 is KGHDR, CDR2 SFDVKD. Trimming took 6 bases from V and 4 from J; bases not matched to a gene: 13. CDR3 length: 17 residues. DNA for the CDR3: TGTGCCACCAGTCCCTCCGGACAGGGGGGTTATAGCTATGGCTACACCTTC. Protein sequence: CATSPSGQGGYSYGYTF.

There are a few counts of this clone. The chain's CDR3 is CASSQDGGGGNEQYF. DNA of the CDR3: TGCGCCAGCAGCCAAGATGGGGGCGGAGGGAACGAGCAGTACTTC. V gene TRBV4-3 combines with J gene TRBJ2-7, with D possibly called TRBD1 or TRBD2 (6 bases each). The V gene lost 0 bases and the J gene lost 5 bases, with 14 bases spanning the gap. The length of the CDR3 is 15 residues. Germline-derived CDR1 and CDR2 are LGHNA and YSLEER.

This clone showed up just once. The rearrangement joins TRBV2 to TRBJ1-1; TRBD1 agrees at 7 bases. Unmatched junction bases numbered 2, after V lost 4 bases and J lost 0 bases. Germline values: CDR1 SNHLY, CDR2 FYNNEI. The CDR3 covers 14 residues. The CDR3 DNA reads TGTGCCAGCAGTGGACAGGGAGTGAACACTGAAGCTTTCTTT. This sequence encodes CASSGQGVNTEAFF. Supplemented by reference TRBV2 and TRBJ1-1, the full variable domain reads EPEVTQTPSHQVTQMGQEVILRCVPISNHLYFYWYRQILGQKVEFLVSFYNNEISEKSEIFDDQFSVERPDGSNFTLKIRSTKLEDSAMYFCASSGQGVNTEAFFGQGTRLTVV.

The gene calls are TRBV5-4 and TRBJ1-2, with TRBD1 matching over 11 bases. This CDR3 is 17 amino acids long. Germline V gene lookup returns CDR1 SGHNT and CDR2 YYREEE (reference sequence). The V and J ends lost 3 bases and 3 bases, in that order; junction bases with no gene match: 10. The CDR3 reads CASSYTQGTGGYYGYTF. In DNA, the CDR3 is TGTGCCAGCAGCTACACCCAGGGGACAGGGGGATACTATGGCTACACCTTC.

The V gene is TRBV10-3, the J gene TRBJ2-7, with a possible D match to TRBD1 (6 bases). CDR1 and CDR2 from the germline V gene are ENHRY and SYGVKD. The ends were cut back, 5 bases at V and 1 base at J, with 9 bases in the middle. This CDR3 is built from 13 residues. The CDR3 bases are TGTGCCATCAGTAAGACAGGATCCTACGAGCAGTACTTC. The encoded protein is CAISKTGSYEQYF.

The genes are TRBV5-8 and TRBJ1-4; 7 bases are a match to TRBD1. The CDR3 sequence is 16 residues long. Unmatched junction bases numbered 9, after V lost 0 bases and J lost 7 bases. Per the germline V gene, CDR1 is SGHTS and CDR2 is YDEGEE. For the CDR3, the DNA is TGTGCCAGCAGCTTGGAATTAGGGGGCGATCCTGAAAAACTGTTTTTT. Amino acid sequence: CASSLELGGDPEKLFF.

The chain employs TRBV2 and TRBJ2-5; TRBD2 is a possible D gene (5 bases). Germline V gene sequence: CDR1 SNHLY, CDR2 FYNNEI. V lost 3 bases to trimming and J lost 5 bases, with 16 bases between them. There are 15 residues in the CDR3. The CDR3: CASSEIPGVGETQYF. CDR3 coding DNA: TGTGCCAGCAGTGAGATCCCCGGGGTCGGGGAGACCCAGTACTTC.

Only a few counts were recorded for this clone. As DNA, the CDR3 is TGTGCCAGCAGTTTACGGACAAGCAACACTGAAGCTTTCTTT. It translates to CASSLRTSNTEAFF. The rearrangement uses TRBV27 and TRBJ1-1, with D possibly being TRBD1 (5 bases). V was shortened by 2 bases and J by 2 bases, with 9 bases between the two germline ends. The CDR3 loop spans 14 amino acids. Germline V lookup: CDR1 MNHEY, CDR2 SMNVEV (reference sequence).

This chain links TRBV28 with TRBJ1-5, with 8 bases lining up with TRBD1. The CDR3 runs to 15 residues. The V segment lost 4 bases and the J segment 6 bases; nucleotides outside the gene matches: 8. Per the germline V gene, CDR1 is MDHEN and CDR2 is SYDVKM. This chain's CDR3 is CASSSGQGQGQPQHF. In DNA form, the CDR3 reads TGTGCCAGCAGTTCCGGACAGGGTCAAGGTCAGCCCCAGCATTTT.

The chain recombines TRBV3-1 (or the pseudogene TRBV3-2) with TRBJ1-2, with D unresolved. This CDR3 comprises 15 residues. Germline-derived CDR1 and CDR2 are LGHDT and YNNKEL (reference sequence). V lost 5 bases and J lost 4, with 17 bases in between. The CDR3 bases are TGTGCCAGCAGCTCGCCTAAGGGTTGGGTCTATGGCTACACCTTC. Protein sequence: CASSSPKGWVYGYTF.

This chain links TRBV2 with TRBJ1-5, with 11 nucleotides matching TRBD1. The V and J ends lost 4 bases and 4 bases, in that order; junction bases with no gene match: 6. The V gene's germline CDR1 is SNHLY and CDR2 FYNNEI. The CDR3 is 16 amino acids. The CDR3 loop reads CASSGTGGFNNQPQHF. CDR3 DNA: TGTGCCAGCAGTGGGACAGGGGGCTTCAATAATCAGCCCCAGCATTTT.

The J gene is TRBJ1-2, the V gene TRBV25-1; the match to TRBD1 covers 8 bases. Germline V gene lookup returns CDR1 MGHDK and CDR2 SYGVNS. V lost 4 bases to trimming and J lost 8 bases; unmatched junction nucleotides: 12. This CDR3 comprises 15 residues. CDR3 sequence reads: CASSAIRQGRDGYTF. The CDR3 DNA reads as TGTGCCAGCAGTGCAATAAGACAGGGGAGGGACGGCTACACCTTC.

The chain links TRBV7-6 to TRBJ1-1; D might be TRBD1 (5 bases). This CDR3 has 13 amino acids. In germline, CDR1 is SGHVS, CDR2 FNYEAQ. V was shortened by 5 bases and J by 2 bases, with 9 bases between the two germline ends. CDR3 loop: CASSRQFNTEAFF. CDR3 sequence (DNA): TGTGCCAGCAGCCGACAGTTTAACACTGAAGCTTTCTTT.

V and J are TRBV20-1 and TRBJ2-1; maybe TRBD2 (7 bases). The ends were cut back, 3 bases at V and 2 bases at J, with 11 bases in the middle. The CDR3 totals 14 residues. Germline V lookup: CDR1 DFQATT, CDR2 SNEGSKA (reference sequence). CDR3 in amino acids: CSASRGAAYNEQFF. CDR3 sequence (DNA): TGCAGTGCTAGTCGGGGGGCGGCCTACAATGAGCAGTTCTTC.

The CDR3 region has the DNA TGTGCCACCACCAGGTTTACAGGGAGCACTGAAGCTTTCTTT. Protein sequence: CATTRFTGSTEAFF. V usage is TRBV28 and J usage is TRBJ1-1; D might be TRBD1 (6 bases). The germline V and J ends were trimmed by 10 bases and 4 bases, with 19 bases remaining between them. Germline values: CDR1 MDHEN, CDR2 SYDVKM. The CDR3 runs 14 residues. The full variable domain, completed using reference TRBV28 and TRBJ1-1, is DVKVTQSSRYLVKRTGEKVFLECVQDMDHENMFWYRQDPGLGLRLIYFSYDVKMKEKGDIPEGYSVSREKKERFSLILESASTNQTSMYLCATTRFTGSTEAFFGQGTRLTVV.